The 22 T cell receptor beta chains below were found in one sample sequenced in a study of shared clonotypes between healthy human individuals. Using immunoSEQ multiplex PCR, the repertoire was profiled, and TCRdb retains in-frame clones only, with some absent. The data show hundreds of thousands of clones, 70% to 75% seen once. Source material: memory CD4+ T cells sorted from blood. Described subset: CD45RA-negative fraction. These receptors were obtained from a man aged 30-40 years in good health.

The rearrangement links TRBV18 to TRBJ2-2; a possible D gene is TRBD2 (5 bases). Germline values: CDR1 KGHSH, CDR2 LQKENI. The CDR3 covers 14 residues. The germline V and J ends were trimmed by 4 bases and 5 bases, with 11 bases remaining between them. The CDR3 sequence is CASSLLAITGELFF. Written as DNA, the CDR3 is TGTGCCAGCTCACTTCTAGCTATTACCGGGGAGCTGTTTTTT.

V and J are TRBV19 and TRBJ1-4; D gene uncertain. V was pared by 7 bases and J by 12 bases, with 18 bases between. CDR1 LNHDA and CDR2 SQIVND come from the germline V gene (reference sequence). The CDR3 runs 13 residues. CDR3 protein: CASTSLPPRQLFF. CDR3 in DNA: TGTGCCAGTACCTCTCTACCTCCAAGGCAACTGTTTTTT.

The gene calls are TRBV25-1 and TRBJ2-5, with D perhaps TRBD1 or TRBD2 (5 bases each). This CDR3 region has 14 residues. The ends were cut back, 3 bases at V and 5 bases at J, with 13 bases in the middle. From germline, CDR1 is MGHDK and CDR2 SYGVNS. The CDR3 DNA follows: TGTGCCAGCAGTGATGCAGGGACGGCGGAGACCCAGTACTTC. This translates into CASSDAGTAETQYF.

This clone was seen only once. The J gene is TRBJ2-1, the V gene TRBV28; D perhaps matches TRBD2 (6 bases). The CDR3 is made up of 17 amino acids. The germline V and J ends were trimmed by 3 bases and 6 bases, with 21 bases remaining between them. Germline CDR1 and CDR2: MDHEN and SYDVKM. For the CDR3, the DNA is TGTGCCAGCAGTTTGGTGGAAGGAGGGAGGCTTCGCAATGAGCAGTTCTTC. This codes for CASSLVEGGRLRNEQFF.

The chain recombines TRBV28 with TRBJ2-6, with 8 bases matching TRBD2. Germline lookup yields CDR1 MDHEN and CDR2 SYDVKM. V lost 5 bases and J lost 2; bases outside the gene matches: 5. The CDR3 covers 16 residues. The CDR3 DNA reads TGTGCCAGCAGTCCCCCGGGAGGGACTGGGGCCAACGTCCTGACTTTC. As protein: CASSPPGGTGANVLTF.

This clone was detected a few times. The chain couples TRBV19 to TRBJ1-4, with 10 bases matching TRBD1. V lost 10 bases, J lost 1 base, and 3 bases stayed unmatched. CDR1 LNHDA and CDR2 SQIVND come from the germline V gene (reference sequence). This CDR3 is 14 amino acids long. The CDR3, as DNA: TGTGCCACCCGGGACAGGGGAACTAATGAAAAACTGTTTTTT. It is translated as CATRDRGTNEKLFF.

This chain connects TRBV6-5 to TRBJ2-7, with a tentative D call TRBD1 (5 bases). Germline V CDR1 and CDR2: MNHEY, SVGAGI. This CDR3 has 13 amino acids. Between the trimmed V and J ends, which lost 6 bases and 0 bases, there was a span of 9 bases. Here the CDR3 reads CASSRRDSYEQYF. In DNA, the CDR3 is TGTGCCAGCAGCCGCAGGGACTCCTACGAGCAGTACTTC.

V gene TRBV7-8 combines with J gene TRBJ2-3; 13 bases line up with TRBD2. Trimming removed 4 bases from V and 8 bases from J; junction bases left unmatched: 9. This CDR3 comprises 16 residues. Germline CDR1 SGHVS, CDR2 FQNEAQ. CDR3 sequence (DNA): TGTGCCAGCAGCTCGACTGGACTAGCGGGAGTGGGTACGCAGTATTTT. Its protein is CASSSTGLAGVGTQYF.

The rearrangement links TRBV5-1 to TRBJ2-7; TRBD1 matches at 8 bases. The germline CDR1 and CDR2 sequences are SGHRS and YFSETQ. This CDR3 comprises 14 residues. With 2 bases clipped from V and 4 bases from J, the junction kept 5 bases outside the gene matches. CDR3 sequence (DNA): TGCGCCAGCAGCTTTGGACAGGGAATTTACGAGCAGTACTTC. This encodes CASSFGQGIYEQYF.

The sample holds one count of this clone. Other DNA sequences in this sample translate to the same CDR3. The chain uses TRBV5-1 and TRBJ2-7, with a tentative D call TRBD1 (5 bases). The CDR3 covers 14 residues. Germline V gives CDR1 SGHRS, CDR2 YFSETQ. The germline V and J ends were trimmed by 1 base and 1 base, with 9 bases remaining between them. The CDR3 reads CASSLQGSSYEQYF. CDR3 nucleotides: TGCGCCAGCAGCTTGCAGGGTTCTTCCTACGAGCAGTACTTC.

The V call is TRBV2, the J call TRBJ1-3, with D tentatively TRBD1 (6 bases). This CDR3 spans 16 amino acids. Germline loops: CDR1 SNHLY, CDR2 FYNNEI. V was pared by 7 bases and J by 4 bases, with 20 bases between. The CDR3 DNA is TGTGCCAGCACATCGGGGGGCTTTCTCTCCGGAAACACCATATATTTT. This sequence encodes CASTSGGFLSGNTIYF.

This chain connects TRBV2 to TRBJ1-4, with unresolved D. Germline CDR1 and CDR2: SNHLY and FYNNEI. V was cut by 7 bases and J by 8 bases, with 14 bases left in between. The CDR3 is made up of 13 amino acids. The CDR3 DNA reads TGTGCCAGCACGGGTCAGGTAACCGAAAAACTGTTTTTT. Amino acids: CASTGQVTEKLFF. Supplemented by reference TRBV2 and TRBJ1-4, the full variable domain reads EPEVTQTPSHQVTQMGQEVILRCVPISNHLYFYWYRQILGQKVEFLVSFYNNEISEKSEIFDDQFSVERPDGSNFTLKIRSTKLEDSAMYFCASTGQVTEKLFFGSGTQLSVL.

The rearrangement links TRBV30 to TRBJ1-1; no firm D call. V was cut by 0 bases and J by 11 bases, with 13 bases left in between. The germline gives CDR1 GTSNPN, CDR2 SVGIG (reference sequence). This CDR3 spans 12 amino acids. This chain's CDR3 is CAWSVGNGWAFF. The CDR3 nucleotides are TGTGCCTGGAGTGTAGGGAACGGTTGGGCTTTCTTT.

The gene calls are TRBV27 and TRBJ1-2; a weak D match, TRBD1 (5 bases). The V gene's germline CDR1 is MNHEY and CDR2 SMNVEV (reference sequence). CDR3 size: 16 residues. V gave up 6 bases and J gave up 4 bases, with 21 bases separating them. The CDR3 region is CASRPKESDGGYGYTF. In DNA, the CDR3 is TGTGCCAGCAGACCGAAGGAGTCTGATGGGGGCTATGGCTACACCTTC.

V usage is TRBV6-1 and J usage is TRBJ2-3; D gene uncertain. There are 18 residues in the CDR3. V gave up 2 bases and J gave up 4 bases, with 22 bases separating them. CDR1 and CDR2 from the germline V gene are MNHNS and SASEGT. CDR3 nucleotides: TGTGCCAGCAGTGAAAGTGGTAAAGGGTCCGTATTTCCAGATACGCAGTATTTT. Protein sequence: CASSESGKGSVFPDTQYF.

The rearrangement uses TRBV4-3 and TRBJ2-3; weak D call: TRBD2 (6 bases). Trimming took 1 base from V and 1 from J, leaving 12 bases between them. The germline CDR1 and CDR2 sequences are LGHNA and YSLEER. This CDR3 is built from 16 residues. The CDR3 DNA is TGCGCCAGCAGCCAAGCGATGGCTAGCGGCACAGATACGCAGTATTTT. Translation gives CASSQAMASGTDTQYF.

The V gene is TRBV4-1, the J gene TRBJ2-7; 7 bases fit TRBD2. The germline gives CDR1 MGHRA, CDR2 YSYEKL. J gave up 1 base and V 1 base, and 7 bases lay outside the gene matches. The CDR3 covers 16 residues. The CDR3 loop is CASSQVLAAYSYEQYF. CDR3 bases: TGCGCCAGCAGCCAAGTCCTAGCGGCATATTCCTACGAGCAGTACTTC.

The V call is TRBV5-1, the J call TRBJ2-3, with a possible D match to TRBD2 (6 bases). V shed 0 bases and J shed 6 bases, with 14 bases lying between them. Per germline, CDR1 SGHRS and CDR2 YFSETQ. The CDR3 consists of 15 residues. DNA for the CDR3: TGCGCCAGCAGCTTGGAGTGGCGGGATACGGATACGCAGTATTTT. It is translated as CASSLEWRDTDTQYF.

This clone has a handful of counts. This sequence joins TRBV19 and TRBJ2-2; D possibly corresponds to TRBD1 (6 bases). The CDR3 runs to 16 residues. The germline gives CDR1 LNHDA, CDR2 SQIVND (reference sequence). V shed 6 bases and J shed 3 bases, with 17 bases lying between them. The CDR3 loop is CASSHTEQGYTGELFF. CDR3 nucleotide sequence: TGTGCCAGTAGCCACACCGAACAGGGTTACACCGGGGAGCTGTTTTTT.

The genes are TRBV5-1 and TRBJ2-7, with no clear D. The CDR3 has 12 residues. Germline V gene lookup returns CDR1 SGHRS and CDR2 YFSETQ. V shed 5 bases and J shed 5 bases, with 11 bases lying between them. The DNA of the CDR3 is TGCGCCAGCAGGGTCTCCCGAGACGAGCAGTACTTC. Translated: CASRVSRDEQYF. The whole variable domain, remainder taken from reference TRBV5-1 and TRBJ2-7, is KAGVTQTPRYLIKTRGQQVTLSCSPISGHRSVSWYQQTPGQGLQFLFEYFSETQRNKGNFPGRFSGRQFSNSRSEMNVSTLELGDSALYLCASRVSRDEQYFGPGTRLTVT.

The table lists this clone with a few counts. This chain connects TRBV4-1 to TRBJ1-3; D is uncertain. Germline assignment: CDR1 MGHRA and CDR2 YSYEKL. V was pared by 0 bases and J by 7 bases, with 1 base between. The CDR3 sequence is 11 residues long. Here the CDR3 reads CASSQENTIYF. In DNA form, the CDR3 reads TGCGCCAGCAGCCAAGAGAACACCATATATTTT.

The J gene is TRBJ2-2, the V gene TRBV19; 7 nucleotides agree with TRBD2. The CDR3 has 15 amino acids. Germline assignment: CDR1 LNHDA and CDR2 SQIVND (reference sequence). With V trimmed by 5 bases and J by 4 bases, 7 bases remained unmatched. The CDR3 reads CASSHGLAVTGELFF. CDR3 DNA sequence: TGTGCCAGTAGTCACGGGCTAGCGGTCACCGGGGAGCTGTTTTTT.